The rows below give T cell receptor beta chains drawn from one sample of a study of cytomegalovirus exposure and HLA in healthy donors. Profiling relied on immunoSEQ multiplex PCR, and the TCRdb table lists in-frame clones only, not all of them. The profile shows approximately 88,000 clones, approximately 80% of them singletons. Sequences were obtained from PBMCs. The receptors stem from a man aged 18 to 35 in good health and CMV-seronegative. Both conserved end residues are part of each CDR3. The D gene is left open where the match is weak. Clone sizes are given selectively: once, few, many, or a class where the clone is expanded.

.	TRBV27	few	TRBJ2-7	CASSWTAVPYEQYF	TGTGCCAGCAGTTGGACTGCGGTCCCCTACGAGCAGTACTTC
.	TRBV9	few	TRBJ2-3	CASGENSWTDTQYF	TGTGCCAGCGGTGAGAACTCTTGGACAGATACGCAGTATTTT
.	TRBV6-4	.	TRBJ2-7	CANLAKGRCSYEQYF	TGTGCCAACCTCGCCAAAGGCAGGTGTTCCTACGAGCAGTACTTC
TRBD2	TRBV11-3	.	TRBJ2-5	CASSLGPRGGALETQYF	TGTGCCAGCAGCTTAGGGCCCCGCGGGGGGGCATTAGAGACCCAGTACTTC
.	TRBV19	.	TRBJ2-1	CASSIGRANEQFF	TGTGCCAGTAGTATAGGCAGGGCGAATGAGCAGTTCTTC
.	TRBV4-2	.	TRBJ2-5	CASSQGVRAEETQYF	TGTGCCAGCAGCCAAGGAGTCAGGGCGGAAGAGACCCAGTACTTC
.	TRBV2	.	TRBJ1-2	CASSEGGGRAEGYTF	TGTGCCAGCAGTGAAGGGGGGGGAAGGGCAGAAGGCTACACCTTC
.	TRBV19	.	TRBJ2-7	CASSINRDYEQYF	TGTGCCAGTAGTATTAACAGGGATTACGAGCAGTACTTC
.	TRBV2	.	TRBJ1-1	CARGGAAMNTEAFF	TGTGCCAGGGGGGGGGCAGCCATGAACACTGAAGCTTTCTTT
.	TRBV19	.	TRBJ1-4	CASSIDTQALEKLFF	TGTGCCAGTAGTATAGATACGCAGGCTCTCGAAAAACTGTTTTTT
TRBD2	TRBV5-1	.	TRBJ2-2	CASSFFLAGGPNTGELFF	TGCGCCAGCAGCTTTTTTCTAGCGGGGGGACCTAACACCGGGGAGCTGTTTTTT
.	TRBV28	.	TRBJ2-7	CASSLAGSVYEQYF	TGTGCCAGCAGTTTAGCGGGTTCGGTCTACGAGCAGTACTTC
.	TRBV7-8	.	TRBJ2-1	CASSSGTPSNEQFF	TGTGCCAGCAGCTCGGGGACTCCCTCCAATGAGCAGTTCTTC
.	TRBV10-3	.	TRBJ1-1	CAISAQVGTEAFF	TGTGCCATCAGCGCGCAGGTGGGCACTGAAGCTTTCTTT
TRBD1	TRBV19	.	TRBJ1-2	CASERQGLKGYTF	TGTGCCAGTGAGAGACAGGGGCTAAAAGGCTACACCTTC
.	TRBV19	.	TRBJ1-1	CASSMTLNTEAFF	TGTGCCAGTAGTATGACTTTGAACACTGAAGCTTTCTTT
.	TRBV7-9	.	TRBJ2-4	CASSLSPNIQYF	TGTGCCAGCAGCTTATCTCCCAACATTCAGTACTTC
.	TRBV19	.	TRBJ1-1	CASSLRTHLNTEAFF	TGTGCCAGTAGTCTGCGTACGCACCTGAACACTGAAGCTTTCTTT
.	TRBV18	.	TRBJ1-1	CASSPVTTNTEAFF	TGTGCCAGCTCACCAGTCACAACGAACACTGAAGCTTTCTTT
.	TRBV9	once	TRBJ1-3	CASSVVGAGNTIYF	TGTGCCAGCAGCGTAGTGGGAGCTGGAAACACCATATATTTT
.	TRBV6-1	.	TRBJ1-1	CASGRRQSGHTEAFF	TGTGCCAGCGGTCGACGACAGTCAGGGCACACTGAAGCTTTCTTT
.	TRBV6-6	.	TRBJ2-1	CASSYSGGGGNEQFF	TGTGCCAGCAGTTACTCGGGGGGTGGGGGCAATGAGCAGTTCTTC
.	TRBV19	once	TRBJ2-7	CASSIGGGDEQYF	TGTGCCAGTAGTATTGGGGGCGGTGACGAGCAGTACTTC
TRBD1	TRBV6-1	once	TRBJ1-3	CASGRDRGGNTIYF	TGTGCCAGCGGCCGGGACAGGGGGGGAAACACCATATATTTT
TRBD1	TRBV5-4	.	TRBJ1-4	CASSLQGEEKLFF	TGTGCCAGCAGCTTACAGGGGGAGGAAAAACTGTTTTTT
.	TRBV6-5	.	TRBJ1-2	CASRSPGTAHGYTF	TGTGCCAGCAGGTCCCCGGGAACTGCCCATGGCTACACCTTC
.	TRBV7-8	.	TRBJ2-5	CASSSRQQETQYF	TGTGCCAGCAGCTCCAGACAGCAAGAGACCCAGTACTTC
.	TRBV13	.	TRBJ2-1	CASSPQGLGNEQFF	TGTGCCAGCAGCCCCCAGGGACTTGGGAATGAGCAGTTCTTC
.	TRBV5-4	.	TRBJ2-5	CASSSPEGVRETQYF	TGTGCCAGCAGCTCCCCGGAAGGGGTACGGGAGACCCAGTACTTC
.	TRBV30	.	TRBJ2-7	CAWRRDTPYEQYF	TGTGCCTGGAGGAGGGACACCCCCTACGAGCAGTACTTC
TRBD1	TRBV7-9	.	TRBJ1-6	CASSPGGTGVFFINSPLHF	TGTGCCAGCAGTCCCGGCGGGACAGGGGTTTTCTTCATAAATTCACCCCTCCACTTT
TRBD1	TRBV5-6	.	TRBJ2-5	CASSAEWDRDETQYF	TGTGCCAGCAGCGCGGAATGGGACAGGGATGAGACCCAGTACTTC
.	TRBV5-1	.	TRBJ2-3	CASSLAPASGTDTQYF	TGCGCCAGCAGCTTGGCACCCGCGTCTGGCACAGATACGCAGTATTTT
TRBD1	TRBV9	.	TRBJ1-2	CASSVEGQGAYYGYTF	TGTGCCAGCAGCGTAGAGGGACAGGGGGCTTACTATGGCTACACCTTC
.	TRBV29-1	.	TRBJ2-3	CSVDSLYTDTQYF	TGCAGCGTCGACTCGTTGTACACAGATACGCAGTATTTT
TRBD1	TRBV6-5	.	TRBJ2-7	CASTGQGYEQYF	TGTGCCAGCACGGGACAGGGCTACGAGCAGTACTTC
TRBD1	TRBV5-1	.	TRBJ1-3	CASSLTGTGEDTIYF	TGCGCCAGCAGCCTGACCGGGACAGGGGAAGACACCATATATTTT
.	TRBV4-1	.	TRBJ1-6	CASSQGAPSPLHF	TGCGCCAGCAGCCAAGGGGCCCCTTCACCCCTCCACTTT
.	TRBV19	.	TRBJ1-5	CASSGGSRGYQPQHF	TGTGCCAGTAGCGGCGGATCCCGCGGGTACCAGCCCCAGCATTTT
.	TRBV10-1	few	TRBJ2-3	CASSEPESDTQYF	TGCGCCAGCAGTGAGCCCGAGTCAGATACGCAGTATTTT
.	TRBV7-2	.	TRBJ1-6	CASSLEVGRDNSPLHF	TGTGCCAGCAGCTTAGAGGTGGGCAGGGATAATTCACCCCTCCACTTT
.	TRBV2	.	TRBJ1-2	CASGTSPRSGYTF	TGTGCCAGCGGCACTTCACCCCGGAGTGGCTACACCTTC
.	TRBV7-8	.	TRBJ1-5	CASSFARVQPQHF	TGTGCCAGCAGCTTTGCCAGGGTTCAGCCCCAGCATTTT
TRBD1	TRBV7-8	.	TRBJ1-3	CASSWGGQEVDF	TGTGCCAGCAGCTGGGGAGGACAGGAGGTGGATTTT
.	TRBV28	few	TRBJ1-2	CASSLSRRYGYTF	TGTGCCAGCAGTCTCTCCAGGAGGTATGGCTACACCTTC
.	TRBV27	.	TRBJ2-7	CASSLRQGQYF	TGTGCCAGCAGTTTACGGCAGGGGCAGTACTTC
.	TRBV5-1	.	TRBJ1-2	CASSREAANYGYTF	TGCGCCAGCAGTCGGGAGGCGGCTAACTATGGCTACACCTTC